This entry lists 23 T cell receptor beta chains sequenced from one sample in a study of tumor and adjacent non-tumor tissue in lung cancer. A modified ARM-PCR protocol with three rounds of nested PCR amplified TCRbeta. TCRdb called the multiplex PCR reads again in MiXCR, with one record for every CDR3 protein. The table has roughly 220,000 distinct CDR3 sequences, 71% seen once; the top ten hold less than 25%. The template was RNA from unsorted bulk tissue. The material sequenced was lung tumor tissue. The receptors shown here come from a man aged 60 to 75 with non-small cell lung cancer.

About this clonotype itself: The junction departs from the called germline gene at one end, perhaps through a read error. This CDR3 reads CASSLGGRGGIEQFF. The CDR3 DNA reads as TGTGCCAGTAGCTTGGGGGGTAGAGGCGGGATTGAGCAGTTCTTC. The chain employs TRBV5-4 and TRBJ2-1; a possible D gene is TRBD2 (6 bases). Germline V lookup: CDR1 SGHNT, CDR2 YYREEE (reference sequence). CDR3 size: 15 residues.

This clonotype was found once. The chain is built from TRBV6-1 and TRBJ2-1; 9 positions agree with TRBD2. The CDR3 extends over 15 amino acids. The V and J ends lost 5 bases and 9 bases, in that order; junction bases with no gene match: 11. The germline V gene encodes CDR1 MNHNS and CDR2 SASEGT. CDR3 in amino acids: CASSKSASGATEQFF. In DNA form, the CDR3 reads TGTGCCAGCAGTAAATCGGCTAGCGGGGCCACTGAGCAGTTCTTC.

This clonotype was counted a few times. This may come from a read error, since a much larger clone is one base off. V gene TRBV20-1 combines with J gene TRBJ1-6; D not certain. The CDR3 is 13 residues long. The germline V gene encodes CDR1 DFQATT and CDR2 SNEGSKA (reference sequence). Trimming shortened V by 0 bases and J by 8 bases, and 8 bases separated the two germline ends. The CDR3 sequence: CSARDGKDSPLHF. In DNA form, the CDR3 reads TGCAGTGCTAGAGATGGAAAGGATTCACCCCTCCACTTT.

About this clonotype itself: At one boundary the junction diverges from the germline segment, which might be a read error. This rearrangement joins TRBV10-2 to TRBJ2-1; 8 bases agree with TRBD2. Germline V gene sequence: CDR1 WSHSY, CDR2 SAAADI. The CDR3 has 16 amino acids. CDR3 coding DNA: TGTGCCAGCAGTGCCCTAGCGGGTCTCTCCCACAATGAGCAGTTCTTC. Amino acids: CASSALAGLSHNEQFF.

Note on this clonotype: A much larger clone differs by one base, so this may be a read error. This chain connects TRBV4-3 to TRBJ2-7; 7 positions agree with TRBD1. Germline values: CDR1 LGHNA, CDR2 YSLEER. The CDR3 consists of 14 residues. The ends lost 2 bases at V and 7 bases at J; junction bases unmatched: 8. Here the CDR3 DNA reads TGCGCCAGCAGCCAAAATGTAGGGGGCTGGGAGCAGTACTTC. As protein: CASSQNVGGWEQYF.

This clonotype was counted only a few times. With a much larger clone just one base away, this may be a read error. The chain combines TRBV7-3 with TRBJ2-3; D is uncertain. Trimming left V 10 bases short and J 0 bases short, with 14 bases between. The CDR3 has 14 residues. CDR1 and CDR2 (germline): SGHTA, FQGTGA. The CDR3: CAISQSSSTDTQYF. The CDR3 nucleotides read TGTGCCATCAGTCAGAGCTCTAGCACAGATACGCAGTATTTT.

Remarks on this clonotype: No conserved phenylalanine or tryptophan is present at the end of the CDR3, so a read error is the likely explanation. V and J are TRBV20-1 and TRBJ1-1; D not certain. CDR1 and CDR2 from the germline V gene are DFQATT and SNEGSKA (reference sequence). CDR3 size: 18 residues. Trimming took off 0 bases at V and 1 base at J, with 21 bases between the two ends. Written as DNA, the CDR3 is TGCAGTGCTAGAGACCCCGGGAACCCGAAACTTACGAACACTGAAGCTTTCTCT. Its translation is CSARDPGNPKLTNTEAFS.

The rearrangement links TRBV29-1 to TRBJ2-2; weak D call: TRBD2 (5 bases). Germline values: CDR1 SQVTM, CDR2 ANQGSEA. There are 13 residues in the CDR3. V was shortened by 6 bases and J by 13 bases, with 21 bases between the two germline ends. CDR3 coding DNA: TGCAGCGTGACGGAAAAGAACACCGGGATGCTGTTTTTT. Its translation: CSVTEKNTGMLFF.

Worth noting for this clonotype: A single base separates this from a much larger clone, so it may be a read error. This chain connects TRBV20-1 to TRBJ2-5; possible D gene TRBD1, 6 bases. CDR3 length: 14 residues. V was pared by 4 bases and J by 5 bases, with 17 bases between. Germline CDR1 is DFQATT and CDR2 is SNEGSKA (reference sequence). The CDR3 sequence: CSAMTGPAHETQYF. The CDR3 region has the DNA TGCAGTGCTATGACAGGACCCGCCCATGAGACCCAGTACTTC.

In its sample, this clonotype was seen a few times. V and J are TRBV12-3 or TRBV12-4 and TRBJ2-2; the D is unclear. With 6 bases removed from V and 4 bases from J, the gap between germline ends came to 15 bases. The CDR3 sequence is 15 residues long. The CDR3 is CASRADWFFTGELFF. Here the CDR3 DNA reads TGTGCCAGCAGGGCCGACTGGTTTTTCACCGGGGAGCTGTTTTTT.

This clonotype has at least ten counts. The chain uses TRBV20-1 and TRBJ1-1; TRBD1 is a possible D gene (5 bases). The CDR3 has 13 amino acids. Germline loops: CDR1 DFQATT, CDR2 SNEGSKA (reference sequence). The V end was cut by 3 bases, the J end by 4 bases, with 12 bases between. The CDR3, as DNA: TGCAGTGCTAGGTCCAGGGAGTCCACTGAAGCTTTCTTT. This gives the protein CSARSRESTEAFF.

V gene TRBV5-5 combines with J gene TRBJ2-5; 7 bases align to TRBD1. Germline V CDR1 and CDR2: SGHKS, YYEKEE (reference sequence). J gave up 1 base and V 2 bases, and 5 bases lay outside the gene matches. The CDR3 has 15 residues. CDR3 sequence (DNA): TGTGCCAGCAGCTTTGAAAGGGGGCCCCAAGAGACCCAGTACTTC. This encodes CASSFERGPQETQYF.

This chain links TRBV5-6 with TRBJ1-5; 9 nucleotides match TRBD1. CDR3 length: 18 amino acids. Germline lookup yields CDR1 SGHDT and CDR2 YYEEEE. J lost 1 base, V lost 3 bases, and 11 bases had no gene match. The chain's CDR3 is CASSSQRGQGLSNQPQHF. The CDR3 DNA reads TGTGCCAGCAGCTCCCAACGGGGACAGGGACTAAGCAATCAGCCCCAGCATTTT.

With regard to this clonotype: A read error may be the cause here, since a much bigger clone is one base away. The V gene is TRBV5-6, the J gene TRBJ2-7; TRBD1 matches at 8 bases. This CDR3 region has 14 residues. Germline loops: CDR1 SGHDT, CDR2 YYEEEE. The CDR3 is CANSLAGTGNEQYF. The DNA for the CDR3 is TGTGCCAACAGCTTGGCCGGGACAGGAAACGAGCAGTACTTC.

Of note for this clonotype: One junction end disagrees with the germline gene, perhaps due to a read error. V is TRBV29-1 and J is TRBJ2-7; D gene ambiguous. The CDR3 consists of 13 residues. Germline V gives CDR1 SQVTM, CDR2 ANQGSEA. CDR3 protein: CSVDGIGSYEQYF. Written as DNA, the CDR3 is TGCAGTGTTGATGGGATAGGATCCTACGAGCAGTACTTC.

The rearrangement uses TRBV20-1 and TRBJ1-5; D is unclear. CDR1 and CDR2 (germline): DFQATT, SNEGSKA (reference sequence). The CDR3 is made up of 14 amino acids. Deletions cut 8 bases from V and 3 bases from J, with 17 bases between. CDR3 coding DNA: TGCAGTACTATGACAAGATATATCAATCAGCCCCAGCATTTT. This translates into CSTMTRYINQPQHF.

J is TRBJ2-1 and V is TRBV12-3 or TRBV12-4; D gene ambiguous. CDR3 size: 12 residues. V lost 5 bases, J lost 10 bases, and 12 bases lay in between. The CDR3 DNA is TGTGCCAGCAGTCCCCTGCCCTTGGAGCAGTTCTTC. As protein: CASSPLPLEQFF.

Notes on this clonotype: This may stem from a read error, because a much larger clone lies one nucleotide away. The chain is built from TRBV20-1 and TRBJ1-3, with a weak D call TRBD1 (5 bases). CDR1 is DFQATT and CDR2 is SNEGSKA in the germline V gene (reference sequence). CDR3 length: 13 residues. V was cut by 3 bases and J by 8 bases, with 14 bases left in between. Written as DNA, the CDR3 is TGCAGTGCTAGTGGCGGGGGTCGACACACCATATATTTT. Encoded protein: CSASGGGRHTIYF.

In regard to this clonotype: A much bigger clone sits one base away, suggesting this may be a read error. The rearrangement uses TRBV6-1 and TRBJ1-5; D gene uncertain. Germline V gene lookup returns CDR1 MNHNS and CDR2 SASEGT. The CDR3 spans 12 residues. V shed 5 bases and J shed 3 bases, with 5 bases lying between them. The CDR3 bases are TGTGCCAGCAGTCCAGTCAATCAGCCCCAGCATTTT. Protein sequence: CASSPVNQPQHF.

This clonotype was seen just once. The chain links TRBV29-1 to TRBJ2-3, with a tentative D call TRBD1 (5 bases). CDR1 is SQVTM and CDR2 is ANQGSEA in the germline V gene. The CDR3 consists of 13 residues. The CDR3 here is CRGSQGSTDTQYF. The CDR3 nucleotides read TGCAGAGGTTCGCAGGGTAGCACAGATACGCAGTATTTT.

The CDR3 here is CASSSEGTAFSPLHF. In nucleotides, the CDR3 is TGTGCCAGCAGCTCAGAGGGGACAGCCTTTTCACCCCTCCACTTT. The chain combines TRBV7-9 with TRBJ1-6, with 7 bases lining up with TRBD1. Trimming cost V 4 bases and J 9 bases; bases outside gene matches: 9. Germline V gene lookup returns CDR1 SEHNR and CDR2 FQNEAQ (reference sequence). CDR3 size: 15 residues. The whole variable domain, remainder taken from reference TRBV7-9 and TRBJ1-6, is DTGVSQNPRHKITKRGQNVTFRCDPISEHNRLYWYRQTLGQGPEFLTYFQNEAQLEKSRLLSDRFSAERPKGSFSTLEIQRTEQGDSAMYLCASSSEGTAFSPLHFGNGTRLTVT.

Regarding this clonotype: An end of the junction differs from the germline gene, which may be a read error. The rearrangement links TRBV29-1 to TRBJ2-7; weak D call: TRBD1 (6 bases). The germline gives CDR1 SQVTM, CDR2 ANQGSEA. The CDR3 totals 15 residues. The CDR3 reads CSAAIPGHGTYEQYF. In DNA, the CDR3 is TGCAGCGCCGCGATACCGGGACATGGAACCTACGAGCAGTATTTC.

Comment on this clonotype: One end of the junction varies from germline; a read error may be responsible. The CDR3 sequence: CASTLAGASINEQSF. The CDR3 nucleotides are TGTGCCAGCACCTTAGCGGGAGCCTCAATAAATGAGCAGTCCTTC. The chain carries TRBV6-5 and TRBJ2-1, with 9 bases lining up with TRBD2. This CDR3 is built from 15 residues. Looked up from germline, CDR1 is MNHEY and CDR2 is SVGAGI.